The clone carrying this T cell receptor (beta chain) was observed at least ten times. The sample is drawn from a study of T-cell reconstitution after alpha-beta-depleted transplantation in children. The CDR3 covers 11 residues. From germline, CDR1 is MNHEY and CDR2 SVGEGT. Between the trimmed V and J ends, which lost 1 base and 8 bases, there was a span of 5 bases. For TCRbeta, the library was prepared with unique molecular identifiers. TCRdb reprocessed the PCR reads with MiXCR, giving one entry per CDR3 protein. The data show hundreds of thousands of distinct CDR3 sequences, with about 11% seen just once and 4% held by the top ten.

The TCR sequence derives from a human donor who donated a stem cell graft to a child with acute myeloid leukemia. The chain has TRBV6-2 or TRBV6-3 and TRBJ1-1; D is unclear. The sequencing here drew on PBMCs from the stem cell graft donor, taken from the stem cell graft. CDR3 region: CASSYYREAFF. The CDR3 DNA follows: TGTGCCAGCAGTTACTACAGAGAAGCTTTCTTT.